Listed below are T cell receptor beta chains from one sample, sequenced in a study of CD8 T cells in Susac syndrome. Via MiXCR, TCRdb re-called the immunoSEQ multiplex PCR reads, giving one row per CDR3 protein. Among more than 65,000 distinct CDR3 sequences listed, about 95% were seen once. Sequencing was done on a sample of CD8+ T cells from PBMCs. The source of these receptors is a human donor in good health. Each CDR3 is given with its conserved first and last residue. The D gene is left open where the match is weak. Rows give clone size only sometimes, using once, few, many, or a class for an expanded clone.

TGCGCCAGCAGCCAACGGACAGGGAACTACGAGCAGTACTTC,CASSQRTGNYEQYF,TRBJ2-7,TRBD1,TRBV4-1,-
TGTGCCAGCCATACAGGGCCCCGACAAGAGACCCAGTACTTC,CASHTGPRQETQYF,TRBJ2-5,-,TRBV2,-
TGCGCCAGCAGCCAGGAGGACTACATGGGATACGAGCAGTACTTC,CASSQEDYMGYEQYF,TRBJ2-7,-,TRBV4-1,-
TGTGCCAGCAGTTACAAGGACCTGCCTAACTATGGCTACACCTTC,CASSYKDLPNYGYTF,TRBJ1-2,-,TRBV6-6,-
TGTGCCAGCAGCTCGGAAGATCCTAACTATGGCTACACCTTC,CASSSEDPNYGYTF,TRBJ1-2,-,TRBV7-9,-
TGTGCCAGCAGTTTATCGTCTTTTTACAGCACAGATACGCAGTATTTT,CASSLSSFYSTDTQYF,TRBJ2-3,-,TRBV27,-
TGTGCCAGCAGCGGGGGACTAGCGGGGTACATCGCCAATGAGCAGTTCTTC,CASSGGLAGYIANEQFF,TRBJ2-1,TRBD2,TRBV5-6,-
TGCAGCGTTGAAGATCAGGGCTATGGCTACACCTTC,CSVEDQGYGYTF,TRBJ1-2,-,TRBV29-1,-
TGTGCCAGCAGCCTATCGATGGGACAGCCTTACAATCAGCCCCAGCATTTT,CASSLSMGQPYNQPQHF,TRBJ1-5,TRBD1,TRBV7-2,-
TGTGCCACCAGTGACCCTTCAAAGAACACCGGGGAGCTGTTTTTT,CATSDPSKNTGELFF,TRBJ2-2,-,TRBV24-1,-
TGCAGCGTTGATGAGTCAGTAGGTGGCTACACCTTC,CSVDESVGGYTF,TRBJ1-2,-,TRBV29-1,-
TGTGCCTGGAGTTATCAGAGGTCGGAGCAGTACTTC,CAWSYQRSEQYF,TRBJ2-7,-,TRBV30,-
TGCAGCGGGGGACAGAACACCGGGGAGCTGTTTTTT,CSGGQNTGELFF,TRBJ2-2,-,TRBV29-1,-
TGTGCCAGCAGCCAATACAGGGTTGGCCTGATGAACACTGAAGCTTTCTTT,CASSQYRVGLMNTEAFF,TRBJ1-1,-,TRBV7-9,-
TGTGCCAGCAGTGAAGGGGGTGGCACAGATACGCAGTATTTT,CASSEGGGTDTQYF,TRBJ2-3,-,TRBV2,-
TGCAGCGTTGTCAGCATGAACACTGAAGCTTTCTTT,CSVVSMNTEAFF,TRBJ1-1,-,TRBV29-1,-
TGTGCCAGCAGCTTTTGGGATGAGCAGTTCTTC,CASSFWDEQFF,TRBJ2-1,-,TRBV5-5,-
TGTGCCAGCAGCTACACCTCCGTAAGTGAGCAGTTCTTC,CASSYTSVSEQFF,TRBJ2-1,-,TRBV5-6,once
TGTGCCAGCAGCTTAGAGTGGGGGGTAGGACAGCAGAACACTGAAGCTTTCTTT,CASSLEWGVGQQNTEAFF,TRBJ1-1,-,TRBV13,-
TGTGCCAGCAGCCTCTTAGCGGGGGGCCTTAGCTCCTACAATGAGCAGTTCTTC,CASSLLAGGLSSYNEQFF,TRBJ2-1,TRBD2,TRBV7-8,-
TGTGCCAGGAAAGGGGGACTGGACCACGAGCAGTACTTC,CARKGGLDHEQYF,TRBJ2-7,-,TRBV9,-
TGTGCCAGCAGCTCAAATCCTGACAGGGACCTTGTTGGCTACACCTTC,CASSSNPDRDLVGYTF,TRBJ1-2,TRBD1,TRBV7-9,-
TGTGCCAGCAGTTTTCTGGGTTCTGAAGCTTTCTTT,CASSFLGSEAFF,TRBJ1-1,-,TRBV12-3/TRBV12-4,-
TGTGCCAGCAGTTACTCTCTTTACCAGGGTTATCAGCCCCAGCATTTT,CASSYSLYQGYQPQHF,TRBJ1-5,-,TRBV2,-